This T cell receptor (beta chain) stems from a study of PD-1 blockade in mismatch repair-deficient tumors. Assay used: immunoSEQ multiplex PCR; TCRdb lists only in-frame clones, some missing. Here the sample spans some 14,000 clones, under 90% being singletons. This CDR3 is 14 amino acids long. V lost 5 bases and J 8 bases, leaving 16 bases between the germline ends. Germline V gene lookup returns CDR1 MDHEN and CDR2 SYDVKM. Time point given: 10-day in vitro stimulation with candidate neoantigen peptide 4. In its sample, this clone was seen once. No antigen is known for it. The receptor's source is an adult with mismatch repair-deficient cancer. The source was cells cultured in vitro, collected from a patient treated with pembrolizumab. This chain links TRBV28 with TRBJ2-1; D not resolved. The CDR3: CASSPLQSADEQFF. The CDR3 DNA is TGTGCCAGCAGTCCCTTACAGTCGGCCGATGAGCAGTTCTTC.